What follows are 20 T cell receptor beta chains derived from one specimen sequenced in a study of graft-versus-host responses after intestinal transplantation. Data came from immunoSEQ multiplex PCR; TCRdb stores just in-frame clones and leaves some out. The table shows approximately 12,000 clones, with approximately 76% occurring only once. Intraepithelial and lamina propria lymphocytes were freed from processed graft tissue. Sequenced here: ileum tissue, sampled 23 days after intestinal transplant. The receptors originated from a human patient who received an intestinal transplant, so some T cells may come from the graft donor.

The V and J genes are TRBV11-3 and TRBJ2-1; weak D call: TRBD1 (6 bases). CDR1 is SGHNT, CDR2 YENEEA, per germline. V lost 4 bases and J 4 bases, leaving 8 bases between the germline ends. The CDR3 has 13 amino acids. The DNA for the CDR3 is TGTGCCAGCAGCTGGACAGCTTACAATGAGCAGTTCTTC. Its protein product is CASSWTAYNEQFF.

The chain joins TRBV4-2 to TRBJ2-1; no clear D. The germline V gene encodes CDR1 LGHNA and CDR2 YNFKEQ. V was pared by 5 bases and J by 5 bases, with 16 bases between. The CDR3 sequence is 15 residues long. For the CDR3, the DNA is TGTGCCAGCAGCTTATTGTCCACCAAGGACAATGAGCAGTTCTTC. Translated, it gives CASSLLSTKDNEQFF.

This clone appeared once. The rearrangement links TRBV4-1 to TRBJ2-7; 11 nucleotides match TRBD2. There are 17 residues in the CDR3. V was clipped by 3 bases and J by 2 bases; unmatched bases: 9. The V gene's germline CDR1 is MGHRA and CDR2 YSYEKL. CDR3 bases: TGCGCCAGCAGCCACCTCATCGGACTAGCGGGTGCCTACGAGCAGTACTTC. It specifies CASSHLIGLAGAYEQYF.

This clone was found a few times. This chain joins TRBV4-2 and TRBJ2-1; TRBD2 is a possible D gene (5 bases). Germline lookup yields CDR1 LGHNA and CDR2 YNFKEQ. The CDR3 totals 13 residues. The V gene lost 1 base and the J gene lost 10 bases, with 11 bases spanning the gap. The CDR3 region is CASSQVLAWEQFF. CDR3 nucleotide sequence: TGTGCCAGCAGCCAAGTCCTAGCCTGGGAGCAGTTCTTC.

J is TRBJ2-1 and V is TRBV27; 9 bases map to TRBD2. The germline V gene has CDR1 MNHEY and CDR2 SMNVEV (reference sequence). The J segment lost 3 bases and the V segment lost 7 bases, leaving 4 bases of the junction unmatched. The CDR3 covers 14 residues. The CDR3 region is CASMSREGYNEQFF. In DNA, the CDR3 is TGTGCCAGCATGTCGCGGGAGGGCTACAATGAGCAGTTCTTC.

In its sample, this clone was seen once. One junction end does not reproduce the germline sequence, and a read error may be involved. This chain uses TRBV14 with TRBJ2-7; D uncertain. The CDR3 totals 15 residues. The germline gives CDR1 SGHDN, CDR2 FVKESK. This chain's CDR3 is CASSPFADLSYEQCF. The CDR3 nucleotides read TGTGCCAGCAGCCCTTTTGCGGATCTCTCCTACGAGCAGTGCTTC.

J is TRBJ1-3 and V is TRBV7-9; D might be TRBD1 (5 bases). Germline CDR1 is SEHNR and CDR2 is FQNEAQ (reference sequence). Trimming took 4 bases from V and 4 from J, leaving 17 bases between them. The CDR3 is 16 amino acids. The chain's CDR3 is CASSSIVPGSGNTIYF. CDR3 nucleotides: TGTGCCAGCAGCTCAATTGTCCCAGGGTCGGGAAACACCATATATTTT.

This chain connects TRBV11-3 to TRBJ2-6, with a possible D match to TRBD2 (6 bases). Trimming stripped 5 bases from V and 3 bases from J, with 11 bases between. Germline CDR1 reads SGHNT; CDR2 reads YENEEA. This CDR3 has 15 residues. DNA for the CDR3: TGTGCCAGCAGCGGCGGGACGTTTGGGGCCAACGTCCTGACTTTC. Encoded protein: CASSGGTFGANVLTF.

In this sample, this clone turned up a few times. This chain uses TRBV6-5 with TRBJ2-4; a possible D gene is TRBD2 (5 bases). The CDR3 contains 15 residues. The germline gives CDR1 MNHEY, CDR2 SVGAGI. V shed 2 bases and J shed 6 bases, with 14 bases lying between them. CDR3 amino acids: CASSYSGGFGNIQYF. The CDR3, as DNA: TGTGCCAGCAGTTACAGCGGAGGATTTGGAAACATTCAGTACTTC.

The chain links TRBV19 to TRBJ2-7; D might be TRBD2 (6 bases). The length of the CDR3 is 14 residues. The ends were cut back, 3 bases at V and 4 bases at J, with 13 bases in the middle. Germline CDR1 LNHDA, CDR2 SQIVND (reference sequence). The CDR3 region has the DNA TGTGCCAGTAGTATCGGAGGGGATGAGTACGAGCAGTACTTC. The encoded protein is CASSIGGDEYEQYF.

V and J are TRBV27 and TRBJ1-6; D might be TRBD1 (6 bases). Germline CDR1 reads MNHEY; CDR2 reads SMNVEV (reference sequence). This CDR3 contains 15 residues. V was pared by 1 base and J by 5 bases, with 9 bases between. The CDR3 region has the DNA TGTGCCAGCAGTTTATTAGGGGGGGATAATTCACCCCTCCACTTT. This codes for CASSLLGGDNSPLHF.

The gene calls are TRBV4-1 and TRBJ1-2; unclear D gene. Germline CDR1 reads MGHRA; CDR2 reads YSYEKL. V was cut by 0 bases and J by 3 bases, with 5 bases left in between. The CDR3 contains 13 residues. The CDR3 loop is CASSQEGYYGYTF. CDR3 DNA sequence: TGCGCCAGCAGCCAAGAGGGTTACTATGGCTACACCTTC.

The CDR3 nucleotides read TGTGCCAGCAGCCCGAGGAAGGGGACCGGCACTGAAGCTTTCTTT. Encoded protein: CASSPRKGTGTEAFF. V usage is TRBV7-9 and J usage is TRBJ1-1; D perhaps matches TRBD1 (5 bases). V was clipped by 5 bases and J by 4 bases, with 17 bases between them. The CDR3 consists of 15 residues. CDR1 and CDR2 (germline): SEHNR, FQNEAQ (reference sequence).

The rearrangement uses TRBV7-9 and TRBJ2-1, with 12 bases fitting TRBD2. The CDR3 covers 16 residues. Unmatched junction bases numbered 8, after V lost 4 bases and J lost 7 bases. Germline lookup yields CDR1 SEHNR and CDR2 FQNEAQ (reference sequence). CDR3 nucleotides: TGTGCCAGCAGCTCTACAGGACTAGCGGGATGGAATGAGCAGTTCTTC. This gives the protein CASSSTGLAGWNEQFF.

The CDR3 bases are TGTGCCAGCAGTCCCCCCATGACAGCTACGTGCGAGCAGTACTTC. It encodes CASSPPMTATCEQYF. The chain couples TRBV7-3 to TRBJ2-5, with D possibly matching TRBD1 (5 bases). The J call is uncertain, as TRBJ2-7 better fits the DNA end. Germline V gene data show CDR1 as SGHTA and CDR2 as FQGTGA. This CDR3 spans 15 amino acids.

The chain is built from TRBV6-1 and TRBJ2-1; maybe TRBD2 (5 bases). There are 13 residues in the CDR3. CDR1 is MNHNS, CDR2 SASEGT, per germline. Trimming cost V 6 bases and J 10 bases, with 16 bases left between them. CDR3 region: CASSLTSSPEQFF. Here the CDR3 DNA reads TGTGCCAGCAGCTTAACTAGTTCTCCCGAGCAGTTCTTC.

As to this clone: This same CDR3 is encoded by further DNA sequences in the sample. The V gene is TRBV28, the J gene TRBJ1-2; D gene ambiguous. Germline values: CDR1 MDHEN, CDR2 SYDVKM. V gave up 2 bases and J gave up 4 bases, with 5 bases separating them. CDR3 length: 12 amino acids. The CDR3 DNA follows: TGTGCCAGCAGTTTAAGGTTCTATGGCTACACCTTC. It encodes CASSLRFYGYTF.

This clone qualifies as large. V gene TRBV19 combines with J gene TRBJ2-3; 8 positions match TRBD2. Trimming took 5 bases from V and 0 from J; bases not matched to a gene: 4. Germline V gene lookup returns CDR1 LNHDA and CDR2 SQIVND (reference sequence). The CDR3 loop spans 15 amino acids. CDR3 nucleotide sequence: TGTGCCAGTAGTCAACTAGCGGCTAGCACAGATACGCAGTATTTT. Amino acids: CASSQLAASTDTQYF.

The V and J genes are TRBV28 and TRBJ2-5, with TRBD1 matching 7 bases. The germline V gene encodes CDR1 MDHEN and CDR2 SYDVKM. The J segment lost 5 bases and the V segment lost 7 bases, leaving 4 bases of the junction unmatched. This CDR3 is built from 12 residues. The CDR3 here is CASNDRAETQYF. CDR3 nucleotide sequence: TGTGCCAGCAATGACAGGGCTGAGACCCAGTACTTC.

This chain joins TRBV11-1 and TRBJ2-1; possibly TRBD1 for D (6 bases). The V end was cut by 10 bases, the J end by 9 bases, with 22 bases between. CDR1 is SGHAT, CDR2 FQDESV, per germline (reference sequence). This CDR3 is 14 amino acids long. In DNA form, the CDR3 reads TGTGCCACCGCGAATGGGGGCGTTGGTTCTGAGCAGTTCTTC. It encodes CATANGGVGSEQFF.